This T cell receptor (beta chain) emerged from a study of cytomegalovirus exposure and HLA in healthy donors. Assay used: immunoSEQ multiplex PCR; TCRdb lists only in-frame clones, some missing. The repertoire holds around 61,000 clones, with more than 85% as singletons. Findings of the study overall: Overall, about 160 TCR beta chains were annotated as cytomegalovirus-associated. Rare sequences made up most TCRs, while some public TCRs were found in many donors.

The V gene end was trimmed by 6 bases and the J gene end by 3 bases; junction bases not matched to a gene: 5. CDR3 length equals 15 residues. Germline loops: CDR1 MNHEY, CDR2 SVGAGI. Comments on this clone: Its target is not known.

The chain carries TRBV6-5 and TRBJ1-3, with 10 bases fitting TRBD1. This sequence was found in a man younger than 30 in good health and CMV-seropositive. The sample was PBMCs. CDR3 nucleotide sequence: TGTGCCAGCAGGAGACAGGGGGCAAGTGGAAACACCATATATTTT. Its protein product is CASRRQGASGNTIYF.